This T cell receptor beta chain was recovered during a study of Ad26.COV2.S vaccination and SARS-CoV-2 variants. Study-wide background: In the study, Ad26.COV2.S was injected intramuscularly once, or twice 56 days apart. Overall study results and limits: While placebo recipients had lower spike-specific TCR breadth, vaccine recipients had more.

Here immunoSEQ multiplex PCR was the method, and the copy in TCRdb shows in-frame clones only, minus some. The table shows 300,000 to 400,000 clones, with 87% occurring only once. The treatment is: 15 to 20 received Ad26.COV2.S at low or high dose, single or two shots; roughly five received placebo; per-sample allocation not given. Samples analyzed were those drawn on day 63 after the first vaccine or placebo injection. An 18-55-year-old adult in Boston served as donor. Between the trimmed V and J ends, which lost 4 bases and 0 bases, there was a span of 9 bases. The CDR3 runs to 13 residues. Germline V CDR1 and CDR2: SQVTM, ANQGSEA. As for this clone: Its antigen remains unidentified.

The receptor was derived from a person between 18 and 65 years old who received the Ad26.COV2.S COVID-19 vaccine or a placebo. The rearrangement joins TRBV29-1 to TRBJ1-1, with D perhaps TRBD1 (5 bases). This specimen was peripheral blood, taken in a trial of Ad26.COV2.S vaccine versus placebo. The CDR3 here is CSVGPGLNTEAFF. CDR3 bases: TGCAGCGTTGGACCGGGGCTGAACACTGAAGCTTTCTTT.